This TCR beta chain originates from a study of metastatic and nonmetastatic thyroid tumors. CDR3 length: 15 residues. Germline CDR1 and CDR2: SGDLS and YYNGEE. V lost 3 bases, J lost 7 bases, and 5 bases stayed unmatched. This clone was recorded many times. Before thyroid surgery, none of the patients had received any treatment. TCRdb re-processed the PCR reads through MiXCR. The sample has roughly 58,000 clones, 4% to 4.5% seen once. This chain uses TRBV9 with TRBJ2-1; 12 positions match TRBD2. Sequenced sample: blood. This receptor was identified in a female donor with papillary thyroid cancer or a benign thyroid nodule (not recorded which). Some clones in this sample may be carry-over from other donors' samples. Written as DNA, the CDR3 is TGTGCCAGCAGCGCCGGACTAGCGGGGAGAAATGAGCAGTTCTTC. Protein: CASSAGLAGRNEQFF. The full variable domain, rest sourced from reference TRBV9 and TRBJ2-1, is DSGVTQTPKHLITATGQRVTLRCSPRSGDLSVYWYQQSLDQGLQFLIQYYNGEERAKGNILERFSAQQFPDLHSELNLSSLELGDSALYFCASSAGLAGRNEQFFGPGTRLTVL.